This T cell receptor (beta chain) was captured by sequencing in a study of identical twins. TCRdb processed the 5' RACE reads anew with MiXCR; each CDR3 protein has one entry. The repertoire holds around 240,000 distinct CDR3 sequences, with over 9.5% as singletons. The CDR3 has 15 residues. Germline V lookup: CDR1 SGHRS, CDR2 YFSETQ. V gave up 2 bases and J gave up 4 bases, with 13 bases separating them. This clonotype has at least ten counts. The sequence derives from a man between 50 and 59 years old in good health. The chain carries TRBV5-1 and TRBJ2-1; no definite D call. The sequenced sample consisted of memory T cells sorted from blood. The CDR3 nucleotides read TGCGCCAGCAGCTTCACGGCTGATTTTTACAATGAGCAGTTCTTC. Amino acid sequence: CASSFTADFYNEQFF.